Sequencing of this TCR beta chain was carried out in a study of T cell responses to AZD1222 COVID-19 vaccine. Assay: immunoSEQ multiplex PCR; the TCRdb copy retains only in-frame clones and omits some. This table has 75,000 to 100,000 clones, roughly 81% appearing once. V lost 2 bases, J lost 12 bases, and 14 bases lay in between. Per germline, CDR1 SGHDT and CDR2 YYEEEE. CDR3 length equals 12 residues. This chain uses TRBV5-6 with TRBJ1-2, with D unclear. This clonotype originated in an adult in good health. Sequencing used peripheral blood, obtained on day 0 of AZD1222 vaccination. The CDR3 sequence is CASSLLGGGDTF. CDR3 DNA: TGTGCCAGCAGCTTATTGGGAGGTGGGGACACCTTC. Variable domain in full (rest from reference TRBV5-6 and TRBJ1-2): DAGVTQSPTHLIKTRGQQVTLRCSPKSGHDTVSWYQQALGQGPQFIFQYYEEEERQRGNFPDRFSGHQFPNYSSELNVNALLLGDSALYLCASSLLGGGDTFGSGTRLTVV.